Below, one T cell receptor (beta chain) is given with its context. The clone's antigen remains unknown. Base quality data are lacking; no much larger clone is found one base away. The data belong to a study of T cells in Graves' hyperthyroidism and ophthalmopathy (dated by TCRdb to between 2018 and 2020). About the investigation overall: Peripheral blood was collected at initial diagnosis, before any treatment. TCR V-J signatures able to tell the groups apart were searched for in a discovery cohort of about a hundred patients, of whom over 40 had Graves' ophthalmopathy and about 60 had stable Graves' hyperthyroidism. Prospective prediction of ophthalmopathy was tested in an independent validation cohort consisting of roughly 20 hyperthyroidism patients and around 16 patients who later progressed to ophthalmopathy. The 95 to 100 discovery patients were randomly divided into training and test sets at a 7:3 ratio. In addition, the study compared T-cell repertoires in thyroid tissue and in blood from about 6 Graves' hyperthyroidism patients. After blood sampling, hyperthyroidism patients were treated with methimazole at a starting dose of 30 mg daily, and ophthalmopathy patients were treated with high-dose intravenous methylprednisolone. The paper reports TCR Vbeta CDR3 sequencing of fewer than 150 peripheral blood samples: 43 ophthalmopathy, under 85 hyperthyroidism and approximately 17 progressor patients. What the research found in general, with its limitations: No statistical method was used to fix the sample size in advance, and group allocation was not hidden from the investigators. Most expanded thyroid clonotypes (frequency above 0.001) were also detected in blood, suggesting blood repertoires may reflect thyroid immune responses. In validation, progression to ophthalmopathy was predicted by the model with 70.59% sensitivity and just over 72% specificity, a median of approximately 6.5 months before onset. In cross-validation, a model built on a 13 V-J signature told ophthalmopathy apart from stable hyperthyroidism with under 90% sensitivity and roughly 81% specificity, and in testing the same model reached 80%/75%.

Moderately to severely active disease, a Clinical Activity Score of at least 3, a NOSPECS grade of at least 4, and a duration under 3 months were present in ophthalmopathy patients. Any patient with an uncontrolled infection, another autoimmune disease, pregnancy or lactation was excluded. Diagnoses relied on clinical symptoms, serum thyroxine and TRAb, thyroid ultrasound and orbital computed tomography. PBMCs were isolated from roughly 10 ml of fresh peripheral blood by Ficoll-Paque density gradient centrifugation. Total RNA was extracted with Trizol reagent, and quality was checked on an Agilent 2100 Bioanalyzer. CDR3 length: 14 amino acids, cysteine to phenylalanine. CDR3 DNA is the only sequence kept; it has 42 bases, read in frame from the first base. Trimming removed 10 bases from V and 1 base from J, leaving 17 bases between the germline ends. Taken from the germline V gene, the CDR1 and CDR2 loops are MNHNS and SASEGT.

The TCR beta CDR3 regions were amplified from the RNA transcripts. For the first round of RT-PCR on the TCR CDR3, the HTBI primer set was used together with the Qiagen OneStep RT-PCR kit. Libraries were constructed in a second round of multiplex PCR, after which size selection and purification were carried out. The libraries were sequenced on an Illumina HiSeq2000 using paired-end 100 bp reads. The study's processing was this. SOAPnuke was used to process the raw data, with reads discarded if the reads contained adapters or uncalled bases, had a mean Phred below 15, or lacked an exact constant-primer or identifier match. COPE v1.2.5 was used to merge the high-quality paired reads, and each unique nucleotide sequence was defined as a clonotype. Clonotypes were aligned to IMGT TRBV, TRBD and TRBJ reference segments using MiTCR v1.1. The analysis included only V-J combinations with a frequency above 0.0001, which together covered roughly 99% of the repertoires. A TCS score was defined as the ratio between F50 (clonal expansion) and ExV (chaos), using BLOSUM62-based TCRdist between CDR3 peptides within each V-J. Welch's t-statistics and random forest reduced 450 to 600 V-J features to 13, which were used in a naive Bayes classifier (R e1071). In TCRdb, the public reads were trimmed at Q25 with fastp and aligned with MiXCR, with productive beta chains retained. Entries that share a CDR3 protein sequence are merged under the most common genes and DNA. The V and J calls, along with clone size, are taken from TCRdb and not from the paper's own processing. In this sample the table shows under 400,000 distinct CDR3 sequences, 15% to 20% of which occur a single time. Of the sample, about 14% falls within the top ten clones.

The sample taken for sequencing was blood. The TCR was taken from a woman between 40 and 55 years old with Graves' ophthalmopathy. The V gene is TRBV6-1 and the J gene is TRBJ2-7; 7 matching bases give a weak D call of TRBD2. The nucleotide sequence reads TGTGCCACCTCCGACGGGGGGCGATCCTACGAGCAGTACTTC. It translates to CATSDGGRSYEQYF.